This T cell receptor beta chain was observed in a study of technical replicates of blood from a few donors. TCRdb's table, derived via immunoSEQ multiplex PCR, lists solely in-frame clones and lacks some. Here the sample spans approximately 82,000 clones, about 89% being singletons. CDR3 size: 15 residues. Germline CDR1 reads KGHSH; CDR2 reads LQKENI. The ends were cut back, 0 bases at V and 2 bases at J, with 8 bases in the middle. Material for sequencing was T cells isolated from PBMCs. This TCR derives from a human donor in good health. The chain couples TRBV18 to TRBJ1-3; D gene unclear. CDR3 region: CASSPPERAGNTIYF. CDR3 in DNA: TGTGCCAGCTCACCACCTGAGCGGGCTGGAAACACCATATATTTT.